This entry describes one T cell receptor beta chain. Use of 60 Vbeta and 13 Jbeta primers characterized the PCR. Produced via immunoSEQ multiplex PCR; TCRdb's table is partial and in-frame only. This sample carries roughly 180,000 clones, about 84% of them seen once, and the ten largest clones take roughly 5%. V dropped 3 bases and J dropped 2 bases, with 14 bases sitting between them. This CDR3 has 15 residues. Looked up from germline, CDR1 is LNHDA and CDR2 is SQIVND (reference sequence). This entry is derived from a study of cytomegalovirus exposure and HLA in healthy donors. The V gene is TRBV19, the J gene TRBJ2-7; a possible D gene is TRBD2 (6 bases). Sample: PBMCs. The TCR was taken from a man aged 18 to 35 in good health and CMV-seronegative. DNA of the CDR3: TGTGCCAGTAGTATTCTCCCGGCGGGACCCTACGAGCAGTACTTC. Protein sequence: CASSILPAGPYEQYF.